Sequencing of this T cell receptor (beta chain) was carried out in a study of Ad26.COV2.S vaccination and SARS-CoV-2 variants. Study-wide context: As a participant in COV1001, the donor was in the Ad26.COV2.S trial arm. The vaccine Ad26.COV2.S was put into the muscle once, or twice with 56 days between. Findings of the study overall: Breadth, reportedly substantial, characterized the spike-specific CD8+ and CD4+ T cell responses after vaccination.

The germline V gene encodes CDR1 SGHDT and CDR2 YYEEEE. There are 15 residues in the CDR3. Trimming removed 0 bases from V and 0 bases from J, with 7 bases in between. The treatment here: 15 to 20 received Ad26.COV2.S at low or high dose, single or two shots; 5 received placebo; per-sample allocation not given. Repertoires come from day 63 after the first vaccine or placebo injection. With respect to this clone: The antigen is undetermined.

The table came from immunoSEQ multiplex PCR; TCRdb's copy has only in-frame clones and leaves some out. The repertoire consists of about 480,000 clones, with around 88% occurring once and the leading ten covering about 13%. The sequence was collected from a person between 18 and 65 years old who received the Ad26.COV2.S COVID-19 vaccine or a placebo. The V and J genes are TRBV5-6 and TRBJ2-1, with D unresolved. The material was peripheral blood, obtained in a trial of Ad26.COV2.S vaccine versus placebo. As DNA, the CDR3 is TGTGCCAGCAGCTTGGGGTGGAGCTCCTACAATGAGCAGTTCTTC. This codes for CASSLGWSSYNEQFF.